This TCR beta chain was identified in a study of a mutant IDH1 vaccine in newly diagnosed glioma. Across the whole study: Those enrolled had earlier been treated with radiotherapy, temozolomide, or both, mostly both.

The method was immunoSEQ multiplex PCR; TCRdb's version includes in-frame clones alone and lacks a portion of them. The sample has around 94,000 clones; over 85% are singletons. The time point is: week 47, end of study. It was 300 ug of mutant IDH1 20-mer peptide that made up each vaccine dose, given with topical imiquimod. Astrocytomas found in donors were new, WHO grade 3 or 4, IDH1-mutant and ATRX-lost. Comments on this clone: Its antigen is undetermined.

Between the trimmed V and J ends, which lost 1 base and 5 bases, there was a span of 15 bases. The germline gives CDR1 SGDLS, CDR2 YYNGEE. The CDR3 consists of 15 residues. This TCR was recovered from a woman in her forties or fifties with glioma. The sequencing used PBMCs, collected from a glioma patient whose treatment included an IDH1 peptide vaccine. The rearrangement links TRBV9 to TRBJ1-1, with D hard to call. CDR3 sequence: CASSVTPDLGTEAFF. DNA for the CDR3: TGTGCCAGCAGCGTAACCCCGGACTTAGGGACTGAAGCTTTCTTT.